Listed here are 18 T cell receptor beta chains from one sample, sequenced in a study of PD-1 blockade in classical Hodgkin lymphoma. TCRdb keeps only in-frame clones here, not all; method: immunoSEQ multiplex PCR. The data hold roughly 50,000 clones, with roughly 75% observed a single time. Every patient had relapsed following autologous stem cell transplantation, and cohorts differed in brentuximab vedotin exposure. The material sequenced was peripheral blood mononuclear cells (PBMCs), taken before the second cycle of nivolumab. Receptors were obtained from a human donor with classical Hodgkin lymphoma.

The chain carries TRBV19 and TRBJ1-3; a possible D gene is TRBD1 (5 bases). From germline, CDR1 is LNHDA and CDR2 SQIVND (reference sequence). The V and J ends lost 6 bases and 2 bases respectively, with 20 bases between them. The CDR3 totals 17 residues. Here the CDR3 reads CASSQEGRLTTGNTIYF. CDR3 DNA: TGTGCCAGTAGCCAGGAGGGACGGCTAACGACTGGAAACACCATATATTTT.

This clone has more than one count but fewer than ten. V gene TRBV7-8 combines with J gene TRBJ2-2; 7 bases align to TRBD2. CDR1 is SGHVS, CDR2 FQNEAQ, per germline. This CDR3 has 16 amino acids. V was clipped by 3 bases and J by 8 bases; unmatched bases: 12. The CDR3 here is CASSFIAGPTAGELFF. CDR3 DNA: TGTGCCAGCAGCTTTATAGCGGGTCCCACGGCGGGGGAGCTGTTTTTT.

The rearrangement joins TRBV19 to TRBJ2-6; D is perhaps TRBD1 (5 bases). Germline V gene data show CDR1 as LNHDA and CDR2 as SQIVND (reference sequence). This CDR3 has 16 amino acids. V was cut by 2 bases and J by 0 bases, with 8 bases left in between. CDR3 nucleotide sequence: TGTGCCAGTAGTATAAGTCAGGGCTCTGGGGCCAACGTCCTGACTTTC. Residues: CASSISQGSGANVLTF.

This sequence joins TRBV6-5 and TRBJ1-2; D may be TRBD1 (5 bases). The CDR3 length is 13 residues. Germline V gene data show CDR1 as MNHEY and CDR2 as SVGAGI. V lost 8 bases and J 2 bases, leaving 12 bases between the germline ends. CDR3 DNA: TGTGCCAGCTCGCAGGGTCTGAACTATGGCTACACCTTC. Encoded protein: CASSQGLNYGYTF.

By share, this clone counts as medium-sized. V gene TRBV6-1 combines with J gene TRBJ1-2, with unresolved D. The CDR3 is made up of 12 amino acids. Trimming shortened V by 3 bases and J by 5 bases, and 7 bases separated the two germline ends. The germline V gene encodes CDR1 MNHNS and CDR2 SASEGT. CDR3 protein: CASSDERYGYTF. The DNA of the CDR3 is TGTGCCAGCAGTGACGAGAGATATGGCTACACCTTC.

The rearrangement uses TRBV11-2 and TRBJ1-1; D not resolved. Deletions cut 1 base from V and 3 bases from J, with 6 bases between. The CDR3 is 13 amino acids. CDR1 and CDR2 (germline): SGHAT, FQNNGV. CDR3: CASSLVIDTEAFF. The DNA of the CDR3 is TGTGCCAGCAGCTTAGTAATTGACACTGAAGCTTTCTTT.

The DNA for the CDR3 is TGCAGCGGAAATCTAGCGGCGGGCCCAGATACGCAGTATTTT. Protein sequence: CSGNLAAGPDTQYF. The chain joins TRBV29-1 to TRBJ2-3, with 7 bases lining up with TRBD2. J gave up 4 bases and V 7 bases, and 11 bases lay outside the gene matches. The CDR3 covers 14 residues. Germline values: CDR1 SQVTM, CDR2 ANQGSEA.

This sequence joins TRBV6-6 and TRBJ1-6, with D tentatively TRBD1 (5 bases). Germline assignment: CDR1 MNHNY and CDR2 SVGAGI (reference sequence). The CDR3 loop spans 13 amino acids. The V gene lost 7 bases and the J gene lost 7 bases, with 11 bases spanning the gap. CDR3 in amino acids: CASTTGDNSPLHF. CDR3 coding DNA: TGTGCCAGCACCACAGGTGACAATTCACCCCTCCACTTT.

The chain joins TRBV7-2 to TRBJ1-6; 9 bases map to TRBD1. The CDR3 is 16 amino acids. Germline V gives CDR1 SGHTA, CDR2 FQGNSA. Trimming at V came to 5 bases and at J to 4 bases, leaving 6 bases not matched to a gene. The CDR3 sequence: CASSPGQGLYNSPLHF. For the CDR3, the DNA is TGTGCCAGCAGCCCGGGACAGGGTCTGTATAATTCACCCCTCCACTTT.

This clone occurred a few times. The V and J genes are TRBV7-2 and TRBJ2-3; the D is unclear. This CDR3 has 11 amino acids. The germline gives CDR1 SGHTA, CDR2 FQGNSA. V gave up 5 bases and J gave up 6 bases, with 6 bases separating them. The CDR3 DNA sequence: TGTGCCAGCAGCCGGCCGGATACGCAGTATTTT. This gives the protein CASSRPDTQYF.

The V and J genes are TRBV11-2 and TRBJ2-7, with 12 bases identical to TRBD2. V lost 6 bases to trimming and J lost 7 bases; unmatched junction nucleotides: 10. Germline CDR1 is SGHAT and CDR2 is FQNNGV. The length of the CDR3 is 15 residues. The CDR3 sequence: CASSFDLAGGREQYF. In nucleotides, the CDR3 is TGTGCCAGCAGTTTTGACCTAGCGGGGGGGCGTGAGCAGTACTTC.

The CDR3 DNA is TGTGCCAGCATGCGAGCAGGGGATGGCTACACCTTC. Translation: CASMRAGDGYTF. This sequence joins TRBV6-5 and TRBJ1-2; the D gene is possibly TRBD1 (6 bases). Between the trimmed V and J ends, which lost 7 bases and 6 bases, there was a span of 12 bases. This CDR3 has 12 amino acids. Germline CDR1 MNHEY, CDR2 SVGAGI.

V usage is TRBV7-2 and J usage is TRBJ1-5, with D uncertain. Per the germline V gene, CDR1 is SGHTA and CDR2 is FQGNSA. This CDR3 region has 15 residues. V shed 5 bases and J shed 2 bases, with 13 bases lying between them. CDR3 residues: CASSKLPGGNQPQHF. CDR3 DNA: TGTGCCAGCAGCAAACTTCCGGGAGGCAATCAGCCCCAGCATTTT.

J is TRBJ2-1 and V is TRBV9; D is perhaps TRBD1 (5 bases). Germline-derived CDR1 and CDR2 are SGDLS and YYNGEE. The CDR3 is made up of 15 amino acids. V lost 0 bases, J lost 7 bases, and 14 bases lay in between. CDR3 protein: CASSVVGRVGNEQFF. In DNA, the CDR3 is TGTGCCAGCAGCGTAGTCGGCAGGGTGGGGAATGAGCAGTTCTTC.

The V call is TRBV4-2, the J call TRBJ1-2, with 7 bases aligning to TRBD1. CDR1 LGHNA and CDR2 YNFKEQ come from the germline V gene. The CDR3 has 15 amino acids. The V segment lost 0 bases and the J segment 5 bases; nucleotides outside the gene matches: 6. The CDR3 region is CASSQDLETGYGYTF. CDR3 bases: TGTGCCAGCAGCCAAGATCTGGAGACAGGGTATGGCTACACCTTC.

Only a few counts were recorded for this clone. V is TRBV9 and J is TRBJ1-3; D is perhaps TRBD1 (5 bases). The ends were cut back, 3 bases at V and 8 bases at J, with 15 bases in the middle. Germline V lookup: CDR1 SGDLS, CDR2 YYNGEE. The CDR3 is 14 residues long. The CDR3 spells CASSAGRVGDTIYF. In DNA form, the CDR3 reads TGTGCCAGCAGCGCAGGGAGGGTAGGGGACACCATATATTTT.

The rearrangement joins TRBV6-4 to TRBJ2-3, with 10 nucleotides matching TRBD2. CDR3 size: 16 residues. Looked up from germline, CDR1 is MRHNA and CDR2 is SNTAGT. V trimming: 6 bases; J trimming: 6 bases; junction bases outside the gene matches: 12. The CDR3 region is CASSSIASGSRDTQYF. CDR3 DNA sequence: TGTGCCAGCAGCTCCATCGCTAGCGGGAGTAGGGATACGCAGTATTTT.

This clone has only one observation. J is TRBJ2-1 and V is TRBV19; 7 nucleotides agree with TRBD1. The CDR3 runs to 15 residues. Germline V gene lookup returns CDR1 LNHDA and CDR2 SQIVND (reference sequence). Trimming removed 6 bases from V and 2 bases from J; junction bases left unmatched: 7. The CDR3 nucleotides read TGTGCCAGTAGCGGTCAGGGGGTGACCTACAATGAGCAGTTCTTC. This sequence encodes CASSGQGVTYNEQFF.